One sample yielded the 3 T cell receptor beta chains listed below, sequenced in a study of shared clonotypes between healthy human individuals. Sequencing used immunoSEQ multiplex PCR; TCRdb keeps in-frame clones, though not all of them. The sample carries over 2 million clones, 85% to 95% recorded once. Material for sequencing was naive CD4+ T cells from PBMCs. Described subset: CD45RA+ positively selected. These receptor sequences come from a young man in good health. Some clones in this sample may be carry-over from other donors' samples.

This clone was counted only a few times. V usage is TRBV19 and J usage is TRBJ1-5, with D hard to call. Germline V gene lookup returns CDR1 LNHDA and CDR2 SQIVND (reference sequence). The CDR3 has 14 amino acids. V was cut by 3 bases and J by 11 bases, with 17 bases left in between. This CDR3 reads CASSIDNSPSAQHF. CDR3 DNA: TGTGCCAGTAGTATTGACAACAGCCCCTCGGCCCAGCATTTT.

V usage is TRBV7-8 and J usage is TRBJ1-2; 7 bases map to TRBD1. CDR1 and CDR2 (germline): SGHVS, FQNEAQ. V dropped 5 bases and J dropped 0; count of bases not matched to a gene: 6. This CDR3 contains 15 residues. The CDR3 sequence is CASSPRRGPNYGYTF. In DNA form, the CDR3 reads TGTGCCAGCAGCCCACGAAGGGGGCCTAACTATGGCTACACCTTC.

V is TRBV28 and J is TRBJ1-1, with TRBD1 identical over 7 bases. Trimming removed 3 bases from V and 3 bases from J; junction bases left unmatched: 10. The length of the CDR3 is 16 residues. CDR1 is MDHEN and CDR2 is SYDVKM in the germline V gene. CDR3 DNA sequence: TGTGCCAGCAGTTTGGCGGCAGGGGGAACTTACACTGAAGCTTTCTTT. Protein: CASSLAAGGTYTEAFF.